This entry features one T cell receptor (beta chain) sequence. The sample originates from a study of lymphopenia after photon versus proton radiotherapy. With 3 bases removed from V and 7 bases from J, the gap between germline ends came to 10 bases. The CDR3 contains 13 residues. Germline V gives CDR1 SGHAT, CDR2 FQNNGV. The table came from immunoSEQ multiplex PCR; TCRdb's copy has only in-frame clones and leaves some out. The sample has tens of thousands of clones, approximately 83% seen once. This specimen was peripheral blood, taken from a patient treated with photon-based radiotherapy. This clonotype was obtained from a man between 35 and 55 years old with gastric cancer. V usage is TRBV11-2 and J usage is TRBJ1-5; D may be TRBD1 (5 bases). DNA of the CDR3: TGTGCCAGCAGCTTGGGGGGGGTACAGCCCCAGCATTTT. Protein product: CASSLGGVQPQHF. The full variable domain, rest sourced from reference TRBV11-2 and TRBJ1-5, is EAGVAQSPRYKIIEKRQSVAFWCNPISGHATLYWYQQILGQGPKLLIQFQNNGVVDDSQLPKDRFSAERLKGVDSTLKIQPAKLEDSAVYLCASSLGGVQPQHFGDGTRLSIL.